The TCR beta chain under discussion was sequenced for a study of cytomegalovirus exposure and HLA in healthy donors. About the research overall: Ancestry clustering placed roughly 86% of 300 to 400 genotyped donors in the Caucasian-associated cluster.

Germline CDR1 is MDHEN and CDR2 is SYDVKM. This CDR3 has 10 residues. The V end lost 8 bases, the J end lost 8 bases, and 7 bases lay between the germline ends. A remark on this clone: Its antigen is currently unknown.

Researchers ran the PCR with 60 Vbeta and 13 Jbeta primers. Here immunoSEQ multiplex PCR was the method, and the copy in TCRdb shows in-frame clones only, minus some. The sample lists some 130,000 clones; roughly four fifths were seen once. General study findings and limits: The number of N-insertions in an Asian-associated ancestry cluster was reportedly below the approximately 680-donor mean in a later analysis.

The chain is built from TRBV28 and TRBJ1-3; D not resolved. The sequenced sample was PBMCs. This receptor was identified in a man younger than 45 in good health and CMV-seronegative. CDR3 amino acids: CASSRYTIYF. The CDR3 DNA reads as TGTGCCAGCTCCAGGTACACCATATATTTT.